This paragraph covers one T cell receptor beta chain sequence. This clonotype has only a few counts. Its antigen remains undetermined. No clone much larger than this one lies a single base away; base qualities are absent. In the germline V gene (reference sequence), CDR1 corresponds to DFQATT and CDR2 to SNEGSKA. V is trimmed back by 5 bases and J by 13 bases, and the junction contains 9 bases that no gene match accounts for. The CDR3 runs 13 amino acids, cysteine and phenylalanine included. Of the read, only the CDR3 DNA is kept; its 39 bases are in frame from base 1. The data were obtained in a study of blood T cells in healthy people across ages (dated by TCRdb to 2014 to 2015). Concerning the study at large: In model experiments, template switching captured roughly one uniquely barcoded TCR beta cDNA molecule for every two T cells. To track age-related changes in TCR beta repertoire diversity, the study relied on deep sequencing normalized with unique cDNA molecular identifiers. The donors were split into four age groups: young (average 16 years), middle-aged (more than 35), aged (more than 60) and long-lived (over 75). Donors of different ages were randomly distributed across sequencing lanes to avoid experimental bias. Using the same blood draw, the study looked at two additional independent replicas of 1 million unique cDNA reads for two donors, one aged 18 to 30 and the other aged 80 or older.

Library preparation was by 5' RACE. The listed sequencing device is Illumina HiSeq 2500. A second about 7 to 12 cycle PCR used a sample-barcoded 5' primer and a J-beta primer mix. Each TCR beta cDNA molecule received a unique molecular identifier from a template-switch 5' adaptor carrying 12 random nucleotides. At least 3 million CDR3-containing paired-end reads were obtained from each sample. First-strand cDNA synthesis was performed from all RNA using the Mint cDNA synthesis kit, with priming by a TRBC-specific oligonucleotide. All cDNA was treated with uracil-DNA glycosylase and then went through a first 18-cycle PCR with the universal primers M1SS and BC2_uni_R. The paper's data handling went like this. For normalization, 1 million high-quality reads were randomly selected from each sample, with every read carrying a distinct molecular identifier. Reads with shared molecular identifiers were discarded instead of being binned into consensus sequences. MiTCR, run with a Q25 quality threshold and the strictest error-elimination algorithm, handled CDR3 identification, clonotype clustering and error correction. A nonparametric unseen species model using Euler transformation provided a lower-bound estimate of total TCR beta diversity. In TCRdb, the public reads were trimmed at Q25 with fastp and aligned with MiXCR, with productive beta chains retained. Duplicate CDR3 protein sequences are folded into a single record with the most common DNA and genes. These V and J calls rely on TCRdb rather than the paper's analysis. Across this sample there are about 640,000 distinct CDR3 sequences, with 58% seen only once. The top ten clones comprise more than 35% of the sample.

On the study overall, not on this receptor specifically: Conclusive comparison of naive and antigen-experienced compartments was prevented by the profiling of bulk unsorted PBMCs. Because the CMV infection status of the donors was unknown, age-related changes in expanded clonotypes may potentially have been confounded. Estimates of total diversity from one million sequenced T cells were regarded as lower bounds and underestimates. As age increased, observed TCR beta diversity per million T cells dropped in a roughly linear way, and a significant reduction was already evident by age 40. The percentage of naive T cells measured by flow cytometry correlated strongly with observed TCR beta diversity. The long-lived group showed more naive CD4+ T cells, fewer expanded clones and increased TCR diversity than the aged group, suggesting age selection.

Systemically healthy Caucasian individuals from Russia, roughly 40 in total and aged roughly 6 to 95 years, were included as donors. About 9.6 milliliters of peripheral blood were collected from each donor into EDTA-treated Vacutainer tubes. PBMCs were isolated by Ficoll-Paque density-gradient centrifugation, with at least 6 million obtained per sample. Total RNA, at least 5 micrograms per sample, was extracted from PBMCs with Trizol reagent. For every donor, flow cytometry on a PBMC aliquot measured the percentage of naive CD45RAhigh/CD27high T cells. Source material: blood. The V gene is TRBV20-1 and the J gene is TRBJ2-1, and 12 junction bases match TRBD1. The sequence was obtained from a man between 60 and 75 years old in good health. This receptor has the CDR3 CSAQGTGGKTQFF. In nucleotide form, the sequence is TGCAGTGCTCAAGGGACAGGGGGCAAGACACAGTTCTTC.